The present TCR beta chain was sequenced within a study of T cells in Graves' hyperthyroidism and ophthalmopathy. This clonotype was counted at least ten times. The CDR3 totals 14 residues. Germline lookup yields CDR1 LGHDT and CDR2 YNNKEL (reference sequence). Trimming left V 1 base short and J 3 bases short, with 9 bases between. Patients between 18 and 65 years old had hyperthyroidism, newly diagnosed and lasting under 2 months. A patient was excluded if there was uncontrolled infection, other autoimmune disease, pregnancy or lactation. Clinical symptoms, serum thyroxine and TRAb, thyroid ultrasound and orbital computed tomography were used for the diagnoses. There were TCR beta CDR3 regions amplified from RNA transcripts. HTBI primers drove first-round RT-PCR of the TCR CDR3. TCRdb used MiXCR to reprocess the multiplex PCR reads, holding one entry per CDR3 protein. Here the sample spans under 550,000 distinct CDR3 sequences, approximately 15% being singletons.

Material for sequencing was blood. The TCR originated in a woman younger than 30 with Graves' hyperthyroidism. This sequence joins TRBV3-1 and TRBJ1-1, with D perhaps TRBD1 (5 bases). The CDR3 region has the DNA TGTGCCAGCAGCCAAGGGACACCTCACACTGAAGCTTTCTTT. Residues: CASSQGTPHTEAFF.